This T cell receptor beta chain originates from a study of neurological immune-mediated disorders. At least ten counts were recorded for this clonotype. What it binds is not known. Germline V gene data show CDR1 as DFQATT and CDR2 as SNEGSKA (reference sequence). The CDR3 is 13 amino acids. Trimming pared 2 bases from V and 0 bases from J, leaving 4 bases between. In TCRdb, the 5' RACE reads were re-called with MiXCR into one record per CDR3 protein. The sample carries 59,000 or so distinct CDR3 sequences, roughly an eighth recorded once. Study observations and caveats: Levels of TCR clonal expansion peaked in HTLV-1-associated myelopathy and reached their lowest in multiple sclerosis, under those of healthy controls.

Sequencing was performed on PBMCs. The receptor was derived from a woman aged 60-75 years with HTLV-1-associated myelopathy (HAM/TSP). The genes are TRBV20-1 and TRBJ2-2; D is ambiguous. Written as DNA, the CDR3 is TGCAGTGCTAGACCATCGAACACCGGGGAGCTGTTTTTT. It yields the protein CSARPSNTGELFF.